This T cell receptor beta chain was recovered during a study of Graves' ophthalmopathy and Graves' hyperthyroidism. Exclusion criteria comprised other autoimmune diseases, uncontrolled infections, pregnancy or lactation in patients. V was pared by 5 bases and J by 6 bases, with 26 bases between. Germline lookup yields CDR1 LNHDA and CDR2 SQIVND (reference sequence). This CDR3 has 17 residues. RNA transcripts served as template for amplifying TCR beta CDR3 sequences. HTBI primers were employed in first-round RT-PCR, then a second-round multiplex PCR followed. TCRdb reanalysed the multiplex PCR reads using MiXCR and keeps one entry per CDR3 protein. The sample consists of around 1,000,000 distinct CDR3 sequences, less than 45% of them appearing once.

Specimen: peripheral blood or thyroid tissue (not recorded which). V is TRBV19 and J is TRBJ2-7; D is perhaps TRBD1 (6 bases). The clonotype was recovered from an adult man with Graves' hyperthyroidism. The CDR3 bases are TGTGCCAGTAGTTTCCGGCAAACAGGGAATCGGGGCGCCGAGCAGTACTTC. Its translation: CASSFRQTGNRGAEQYF.